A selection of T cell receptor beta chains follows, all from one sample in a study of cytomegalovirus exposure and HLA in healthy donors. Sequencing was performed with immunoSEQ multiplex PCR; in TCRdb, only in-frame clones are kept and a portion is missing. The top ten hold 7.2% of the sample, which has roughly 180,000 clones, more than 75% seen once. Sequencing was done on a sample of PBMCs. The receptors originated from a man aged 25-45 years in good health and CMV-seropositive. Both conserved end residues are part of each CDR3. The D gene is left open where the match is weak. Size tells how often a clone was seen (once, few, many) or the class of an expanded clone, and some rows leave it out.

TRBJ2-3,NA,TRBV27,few,CASRPRDGSSTDTQYF,TGTGCCAGCAGGCCCCGGGACGGCTCTAGCACAGATACGCAGTATTTT
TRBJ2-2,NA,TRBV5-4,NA,CASSPGTSANTGELFF,TGTGCCAGCAGCCCCGGGACATCCGCGAACACCGGGGAGCTGTTTTTT
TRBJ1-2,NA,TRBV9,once,CASSVAALEVGYTF,TGTGCCAGCAGCGTAGCGGCCCTCGAGGTTGGCTACACCTTC
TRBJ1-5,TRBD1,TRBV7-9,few,CASSRKQGAEVNQPQHF,TGTGCCAGCAGCCGTAAACAGGGGGCAGAGGTCAATCAGCCCCAGCATTTT
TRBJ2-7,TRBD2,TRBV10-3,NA,CAITRTSGRAGYEQYF,TGTGCCATCACCCGGACTAGCGGGAGGGCCGGGTACGAGCAGTACTTC
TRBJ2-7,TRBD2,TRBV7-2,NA,CASSLGGLAGEQYF,TGTGCCAGCAGCTTAGGGGGACTAGCGGGTGAGCAGTACTTC
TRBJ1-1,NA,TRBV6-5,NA,CASGDRQAFF,TGTGCCAGCGGTGACCGACAAGCTTTCTTT
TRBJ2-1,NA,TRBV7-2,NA,CASSLDYGVYNEQFF,TGTGCCAGCAGCTTAGATTATGGAGTTTACAATGAGCAGTTCTTC
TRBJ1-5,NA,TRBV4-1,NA,CASSQAGGRYSNQPQHF,TGCGCCAGCAGCCAAGCGGGGGGACGGTATAGCAATCAGCCCCAGCATTTT
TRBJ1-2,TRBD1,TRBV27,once,CASSSGQGDGYTF,TGTGCCAGCAGCTCCGGACAGGGAGATGGCTACACCTTC
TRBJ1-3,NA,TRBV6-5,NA,CASSYRRSGNTIYF,TGTGCCAGCAGTTATAGGCGCTCTGGAAACACCATATATTTT
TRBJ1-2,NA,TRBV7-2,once,CASSLGDRLYGYTF,TGTGCCAGCAGCTTAGGTGACAGGCTGTATGGCTACACCTTC
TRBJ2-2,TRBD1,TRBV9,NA,CASSPRDRGPWELFF,TGTGCCAGCAGCCCCCGTGACAGGGGGCCATGGGAGCTGTTTTTT
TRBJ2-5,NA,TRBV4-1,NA,CASSQVYGPQETQYF,TGCGCCAGCAGCCAAGTATACGGGCCTCAAGAGACCCAGTACTTC
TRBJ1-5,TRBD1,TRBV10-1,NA,CASSESQDRGNQPQHF,TGCGCCAGCAGTGAGTCGCAGGACAGGGGTAATCAGCCCCAGCATTTT
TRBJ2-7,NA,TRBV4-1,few,CASSQDGSYEQYF,TGCGCCAGCAGCCAAGATGGCTCCTACGAGCAGTACTTC
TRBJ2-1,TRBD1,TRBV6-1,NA,CASSLRDSYNEQFF,TGTGCCAGCAGTCTCCGGGACAGCTACAATGAGCAGTTCTTC
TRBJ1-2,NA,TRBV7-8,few,CASSFRTYGYTF,TGTGCCAGCAGCTTTCGGACCTATGGCTACACCTTC
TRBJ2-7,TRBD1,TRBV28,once,CASSTKGAKREQYF,TGTGCCAGCAGTACCAAGGGGGCGAAAAGGGAGCAGTACTTC
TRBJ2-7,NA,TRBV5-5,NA,CASSLAPSRRDEQYF,TGTGCCAGCAGCTTGGCCCCGTCTCGCCGCGACGAGCAGTACTTC
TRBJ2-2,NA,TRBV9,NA,CASSTLSGELFF,TGTGCCAGCAGTACATTATCCGGGGAGCTGTTTTTT
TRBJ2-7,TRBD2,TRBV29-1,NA,CSVVGGKDEQYF,TGCAGCGTTGTCGGGGGGAAGGATGAGCAGTACTTC
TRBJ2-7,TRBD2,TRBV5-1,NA,CASSPGRVWTSGYEQYF,TGCGCCAGCAGCCCTGGACGGGTGTGGACTAGCGGCTACGAGCAGTACTTC